This TCR beta chain appears in the sequencing data of a study of persistence of HIV-infected CD4 T cells. The overall study: A couple of participants gave one leukapheresis sample; others gave up to roughly 180 mL blood repeatedly. Study outcomes and limitations: TCR oligoclonality correlated with proviral oligoclonality in the same sorted populations.

CDR1 MDHEN and CDR2 SYDVKM come from the germline V gene. Trimming took 5 bases from V and 3 from J, leaving 16 bases between them. The CDR3 has 15 amino acids. The immunoSEQ assay was version 4, run in survey mode. Data came from immunoSEQ multiplex PCR; TCRdb stores just in-frame clones and leaves some out. Of tens of thousands of clones in the sample, 88% were seen once. Cells were stimulated nonspecifically with anti-CD3/anti-CD28 magnetic beads. Sorting selected CD4+ T cells upregulating both CD40 ligand and CD69. Suppressive ART was started during chronic HIV-1 infection in these adults. CD8-depleted PBMCs were stimulated 15 to 20 hours with anti-CD28/CD49d costimulation, CD40-blocking antibody and enfuvirtide. The count of this clone is one. Its cognate antigen is unknown.

This TCR was sampled from an adult woman with HIV who was CMV-seropositive. The chain employs TRBV28 and TRBJ1-1; tentatively, D is TRBD1 (6 bases). Sequencing used CD4+ T cells sorted from PBMCs after approximately 19-hour stimulation, obtained from a patient who received antiretroviral therapy. The CDR3 DNA follows: TGTGCCAGCAGTATCCCCCGGGGGGGCCACACTGAAGCTTTCTTT. Its translation is CASSIPRGGHTEAFF.